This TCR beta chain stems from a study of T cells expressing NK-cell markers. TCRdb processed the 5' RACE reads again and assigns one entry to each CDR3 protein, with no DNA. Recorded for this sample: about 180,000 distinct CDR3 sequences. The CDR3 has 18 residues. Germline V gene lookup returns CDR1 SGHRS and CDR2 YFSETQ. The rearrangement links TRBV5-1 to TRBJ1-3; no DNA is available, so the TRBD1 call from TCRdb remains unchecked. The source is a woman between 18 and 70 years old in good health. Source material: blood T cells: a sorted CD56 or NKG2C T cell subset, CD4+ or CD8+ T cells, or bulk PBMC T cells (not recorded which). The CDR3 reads CASSPRAGTRVSGNTIYF.